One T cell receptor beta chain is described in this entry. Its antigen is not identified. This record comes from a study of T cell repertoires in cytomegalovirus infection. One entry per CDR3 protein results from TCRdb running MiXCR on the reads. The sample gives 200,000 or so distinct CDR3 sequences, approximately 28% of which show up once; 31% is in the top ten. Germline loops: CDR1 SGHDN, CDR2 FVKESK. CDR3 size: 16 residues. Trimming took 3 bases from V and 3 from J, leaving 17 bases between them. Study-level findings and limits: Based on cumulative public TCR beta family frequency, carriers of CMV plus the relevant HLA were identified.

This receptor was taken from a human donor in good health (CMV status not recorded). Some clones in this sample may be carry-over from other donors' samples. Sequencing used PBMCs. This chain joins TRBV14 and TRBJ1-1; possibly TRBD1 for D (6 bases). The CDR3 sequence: CASSHRPIGGYTEAFF. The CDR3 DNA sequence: TGTGCCAGCAGCCATCGCCCTATAGGGGGTTACACTGAAGCTTTCTTT.